This is a list of T cell receptor beta chains from one sample in a study of post-analysis software for immune sequencing data. TCRdb re-called the PCR reads with MiXCR, one entry per CDR3 protein. The sample lists about 540,000 distinct CDR3 sequences; roughly 34% were seen once. Sequenced material: blood. The source is a girl between 2 and 17 years old with multiple sclerosis. CDR3s include the opening cysteine and the closing phenylalanine or tryptophan. The D gene is left open where the match is weak. Expanded clones get a size class; other rows say once, few or many, or leave the size out.

v_gene	j_gene	d_gene	abundance	CDR3nt	CDR3aa
TRBV11-3	TRBJ2-7	.	.	TGTGCCAGCAGCTCGGTTCCGGGGTCTTCCTACGAGCAGTACTTC	CASSSVPGSSYEQYF
TRBV5-1	TRBJ1-1	.	few	TGCGCCAGCAGCCCGGCAGAGTACTTGAACACTGAAGCTTTCTTT	CASSPAEYLNTEAFF
TRBV18	TRBJ1-2	.	.	TGTGCCAGCTCACCGCTAAATCTAGCCGTCTATGGCTACACCTTC	CASSPLNLAVYGYTF
TRBV20-1	TRBJ1-5	.	.	TGCAGTGCTAGATATGATGGGGGTGACCAGCCCCAGCATTTT	CSARYDGGDQPQHF
TRBV20-1	TRBJ2-5	TRBD2	.	TGCAGTGCTACTAGCGGGGGGGAGACCCAGTACTTC	CSATSGGETQYF
TRBV3-1	TRBJ2-3	.	.	TGTGCCAGCAGCCAAGACCTGGGAAGGCTGATAGATACGCAGTATTTT	CASSQDLGRLIDTQYF
TRBV25-1	TRBJ1-5	.	many	TGTGCCAGCAGTGAATCGGGGGCCGATCAGCCCCAGCATTTT	CASSESGADQPQHF
TRBV20-1	TRBJ2-7	TRBD2	.	TGCAGTGCTAGAGGTAGTAGCGGGGGGCCCTACGAGCAGTACTTC	CSARGSSGGPYEQYF
TRBV7-7	TRBJ2-3	TRBD2	.	TGTGCTAACAGCTTAGGACTAGCGGGGTCAACAGATACGCAGTATTTT	CANSLGLAGSTDTQYF
TRBV4-1	TRBJ2-7	.	.	TGCGCCAGCAGCCAAGATAGTGGGTCAGGGAGGCCCTACGAGCAGTACTTC	CASSQDSGSGRPYEQYF
TRBV20-1	TRBJ2-1	TRBD2	.	TGCAGTGCTAAAAGGACTAGCGGGGGTATCTATGAGCAGTTCTTC	CSAKRTSGGIYEQFF
TRBV11-2	TRBJ2-5	TRBD1	many	TGTGCCAGCAGCTTAGATCTCAGGAGACAGGGGTACTTC	CASSLDLRRQGYF
TRBV5-1	TRBJ2-3	.	.	TGCGCCAGTCGTAGTGGTTTTATGACAGATACGCAGTATTTT	CASRSGFMTDTQYF
TRBV7-9	TRBJ2-7	TRBD1	.	TGTGCCAGTAGACAGGGGGAGCGCTACGAGCAGTACTTC	CASRQGERYEQYF
TRBV11-2	TRBJ1-2	TRBD1	.	TGTGCCAGCAGTTCACTCCGGGACAGGGCTAACTATGGCTACACCTTC	CASSSLRDRANYGYTF
TRBV7-2	TRBJ1-4	TRBD1	.	TGTGCCAGCAGCTTATCCGGGACAGGGGATGAAAAACTGTTTTTT	CASSLSGTGDEKLFF
TRBV29-1	TRBJ1-2	.	few	TGCAGCGTTGAAGATGGGGCAGGGGAGGCGGATCGGCGCTACACCTTC	CSVEDGAGEADRRYTF
TRBV5-1	TRBJ2-1	TRBD1	.	TGCGCCAGCAGCCTACAGGGGGGAAGCTCCTACAATGAGCAGTTCTTC	CASSLQGGSSYNEQFF
TRBV20-1	TRBJ2-3	TRBD2	few	TGCAGTGCTACTAGCGGGGACACAGATACGCAGTATTTT	CSATSGDTDTQYF
TRBV20-1	TRBJ2-7	.	few	TGCAGTGCTAGAAGTGGGGGGAACGTCTACGAGCAGTACTTC	CSARSGGNVYEQYF
TRBV12-3/TRBV12-4	TRBJ2-7	TRBD1	few	TGTGCCAGCAAGAGGGGACAGGTTGACTACGAGCAGTACTTC	CASKRGQVDYEQYF
TRBV7-8	TRBJ2-3	.	.	TGTGCCAGCAGCGAGGTAACCCACACAGATACGCAGTATTTT	CASSEVTHTDTQYF
TRBV3-1	TRBJ1-2	.	few	TGTGCCAGCAGCCACGGACTGGACTATGGCTACACCTTC	CASSHGLDYGYTF
TRBV6-1	TRBJ2-3	TRBD1	few	TGTGCCAGCAGTGCCGACAGGGATAGCACAGATACGCAGTATTTT	CASSADRDSTDTQYF
TRBV6-1	TRBJ1-2	TRBD1	few	TGTGCCAGCAGTCCGGACAGGGTGGACGGCTACACCTTC	CASSPDRVDGYTF
TRBV20-1	TRBJ1-2	.	.	TGCAGTGCTAGTGATCAGGGTGGCTACACCTTC	CSASDQGGYTF
TRBV5-1	TRBJ2-3	TRBD1	few	TGCGCCAGCAGCCCACAGGGGGCGGGAGTAGATACGCAGTATTTT	CASSPQGAGVDTQYF
TRBV5-1	TRBJ2-1	.	few	TGCGCCAGCAGCTTGGTGGCAGGGGCCCTCTACAATGAGCAGTTCTTC	CASSLVAGALYNEQFF
TRBV20-1	TRBJ1-2	TRBD1	.	TGCAGTGCTAGAGATCATGGACAGGGGCCCTATGGCTACACCTTC	CSARDHGQGPYGYTF
TRBV9	TRBJ2-1	.	.	TGTGCCAGCAGCGTAGCCTCCAAACCCAACAATGAGCGGTTCTTC	CASSVASKPNNERFF
TRBV5-1	TRBJ2-7	.	.	TGCGCCAGCAAGGCTGGGAAGCACGAGCAGTACTTC	CASKAGKHEQYF
TRBV18	TRBJ1-2	.	.	TGTGCCAGCTCACCACTGGGCAGGGTTAATGGCTACACCTTC	CASSPLGRVNGYTF
TRBV5-1	TRBJ2-5	TRBD2	few	TGCGCCAGCAGCGGGGGGACTAAAGGGACCCAGTACTTC	CASSGGTKGTQYF